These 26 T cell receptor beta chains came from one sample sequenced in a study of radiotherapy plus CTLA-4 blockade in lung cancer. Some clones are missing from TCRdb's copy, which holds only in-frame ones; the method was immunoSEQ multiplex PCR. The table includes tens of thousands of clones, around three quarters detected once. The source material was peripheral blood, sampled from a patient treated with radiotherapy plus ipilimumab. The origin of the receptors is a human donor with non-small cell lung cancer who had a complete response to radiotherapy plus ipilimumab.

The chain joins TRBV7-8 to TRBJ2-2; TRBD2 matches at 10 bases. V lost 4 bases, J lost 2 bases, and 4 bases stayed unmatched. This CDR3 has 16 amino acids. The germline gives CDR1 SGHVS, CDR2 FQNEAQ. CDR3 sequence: CASSSRTSGNTGELFF. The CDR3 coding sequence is TGTGCCAGCAGCTCAAGGACTAGCGGCAACACCGGGGAGCTGTTTTTT.

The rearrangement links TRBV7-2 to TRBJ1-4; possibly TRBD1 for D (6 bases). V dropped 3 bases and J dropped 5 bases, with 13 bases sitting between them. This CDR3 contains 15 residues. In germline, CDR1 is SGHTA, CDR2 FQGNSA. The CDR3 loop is CASSFSTGLNEKLFF. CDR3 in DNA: TGTGCCAGCAGCTTCTCCACAGGGCTGAATGAAAAACTGTTTTTT.

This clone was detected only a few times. The CDR3 region has the DNA TGTGCCAGCAGCGTAGGTTTAACGGGAAACACCATATATTTT. Its protein product is CASSVGLTGNTIYF. V usage is TRBV9 and J usage is TRBJ1-3; D not certain. The length of the CDR3 is 14 residues. V lost 0 bases and J lost 4, with 8 bases in between. Germline CDR1 SGDLS, CDR2 YYNGEE.

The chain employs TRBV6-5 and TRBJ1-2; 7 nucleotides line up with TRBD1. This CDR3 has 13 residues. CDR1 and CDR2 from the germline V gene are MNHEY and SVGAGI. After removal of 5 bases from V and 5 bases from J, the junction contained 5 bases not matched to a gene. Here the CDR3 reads CASSGGTEYGYTF. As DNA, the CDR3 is TGTGCCAGCAGTGGAGGGACAGAATATGGCTACACCTTC.

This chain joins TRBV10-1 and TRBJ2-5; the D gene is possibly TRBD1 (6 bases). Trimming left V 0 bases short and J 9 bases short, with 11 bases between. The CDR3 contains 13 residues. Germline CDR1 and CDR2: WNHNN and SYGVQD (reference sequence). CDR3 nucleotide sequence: TGCGCCAGCAGTGAGTCCCGGGACACGGCCCAGTACTTC. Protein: CASSESRDTAQYF.

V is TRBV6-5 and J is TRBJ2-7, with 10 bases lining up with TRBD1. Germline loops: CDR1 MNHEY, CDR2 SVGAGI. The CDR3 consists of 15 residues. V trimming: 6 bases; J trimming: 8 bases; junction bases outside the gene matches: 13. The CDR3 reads CASSHEGTGDRKQYF. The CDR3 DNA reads TGTGCCAGCAGCCACGAAGGGACAGGGGATCGGAAGCAGTACTTC.

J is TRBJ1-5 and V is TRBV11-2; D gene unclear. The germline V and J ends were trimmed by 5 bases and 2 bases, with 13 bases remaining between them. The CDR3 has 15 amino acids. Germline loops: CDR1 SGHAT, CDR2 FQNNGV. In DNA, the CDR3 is TGTGCCAGCAGCCCGGACGGTAAGGGCAATCAGCCCCAGCATTTT. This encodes CASSPDGKGNQPQHF.

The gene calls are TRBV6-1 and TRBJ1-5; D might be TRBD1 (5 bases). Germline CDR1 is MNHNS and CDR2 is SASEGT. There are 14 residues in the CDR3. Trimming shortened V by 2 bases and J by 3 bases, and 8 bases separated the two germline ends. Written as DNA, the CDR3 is TGTGCCAGCAGTGAATTGGGGCACAATCAGCCCCAGCATTTT. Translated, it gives CASSELGHNQPQHF.

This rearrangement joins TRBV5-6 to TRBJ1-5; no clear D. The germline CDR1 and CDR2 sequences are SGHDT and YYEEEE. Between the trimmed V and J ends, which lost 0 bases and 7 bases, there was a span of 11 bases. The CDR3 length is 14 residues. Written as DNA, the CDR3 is TGTGCCAGCAGCTTGGTGACCGCAGGACAGCCCCAGCATTTT. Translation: CASSLVTAGQPQHF.

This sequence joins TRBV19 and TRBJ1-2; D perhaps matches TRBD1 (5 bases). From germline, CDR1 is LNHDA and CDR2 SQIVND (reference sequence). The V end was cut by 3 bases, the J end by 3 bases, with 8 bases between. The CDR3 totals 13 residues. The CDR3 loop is CASSIGADYGYTF. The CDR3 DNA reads TGTGCCAGTAGTATCGGGGCAGACTATGGCTACACCTTC.

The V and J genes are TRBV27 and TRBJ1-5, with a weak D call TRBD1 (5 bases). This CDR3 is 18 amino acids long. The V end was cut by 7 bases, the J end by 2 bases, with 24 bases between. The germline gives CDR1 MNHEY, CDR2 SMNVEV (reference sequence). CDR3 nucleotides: TGTGCCAGCACTTCCTCGGAGGGGACGTTAAATGGCAATCAGCCCCAGCATTTT. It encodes CASTSSEGTLNGNQPQHF.

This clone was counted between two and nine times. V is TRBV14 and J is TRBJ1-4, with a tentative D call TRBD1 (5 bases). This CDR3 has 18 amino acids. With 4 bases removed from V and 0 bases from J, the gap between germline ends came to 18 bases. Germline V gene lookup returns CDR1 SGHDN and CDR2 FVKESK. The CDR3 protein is CASSLKAALGATNEKLFF. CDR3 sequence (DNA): TGTGCCAGCAGCCTCAAGGCGGCGTTGGGGGCAACTAATGAAAAACTGTTTTTT.

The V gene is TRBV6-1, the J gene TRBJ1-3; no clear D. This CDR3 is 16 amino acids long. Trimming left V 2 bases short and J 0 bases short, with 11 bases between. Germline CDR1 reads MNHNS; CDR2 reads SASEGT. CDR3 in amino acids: CASSETLLLSGNTIYF. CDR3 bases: TGTGCCAGCAGTGAAACACTACTCCTCTCTGGAAACACCATATATTTT.

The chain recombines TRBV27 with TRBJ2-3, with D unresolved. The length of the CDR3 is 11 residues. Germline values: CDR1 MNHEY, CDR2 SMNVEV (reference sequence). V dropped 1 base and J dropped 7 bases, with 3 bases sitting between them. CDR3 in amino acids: CASSLWNTQYF. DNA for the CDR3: TGTGCCAGCAGTTTATGGAATACGCAGTATTTT.

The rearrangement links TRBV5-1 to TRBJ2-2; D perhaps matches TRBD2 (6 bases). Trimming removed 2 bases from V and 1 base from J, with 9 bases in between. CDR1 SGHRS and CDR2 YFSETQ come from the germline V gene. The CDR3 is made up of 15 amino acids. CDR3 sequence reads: CASSFSRGNTGELFF. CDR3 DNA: TGCGCCAGCAGCTTCTCGCGGGGGAACACCGGGGAGCTGTTTTTT.

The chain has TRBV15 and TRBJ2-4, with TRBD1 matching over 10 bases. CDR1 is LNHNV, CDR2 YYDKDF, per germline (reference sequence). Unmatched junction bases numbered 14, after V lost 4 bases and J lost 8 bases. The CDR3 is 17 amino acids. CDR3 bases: TGTGCCACCAGCAAGAATCGGGACAGGGGCAAGAGGGACATTCAGTACTTC. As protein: CATSKNRDRGKRDIQYF. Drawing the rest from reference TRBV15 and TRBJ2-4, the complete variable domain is DAMVIQNPRYQVTQFGKPVTLSCSQTLNHNVMYWYQQKSSQAPKLLFHYYDKDFNNEADTPDNFQSRRPNTSFCFLDIRSPGLGDTAMYLCATSKNRDRGKRDIQYFGAGTRLSVL.

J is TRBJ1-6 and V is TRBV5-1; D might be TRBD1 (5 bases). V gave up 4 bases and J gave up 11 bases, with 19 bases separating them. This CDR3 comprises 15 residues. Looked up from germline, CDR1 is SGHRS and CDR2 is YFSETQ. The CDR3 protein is CASSPAGGNGPPLHF. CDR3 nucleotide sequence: TGCGCCAGCAGCCCGGCCGGGGGAAACGGTCCACCCCTCCACTTT.

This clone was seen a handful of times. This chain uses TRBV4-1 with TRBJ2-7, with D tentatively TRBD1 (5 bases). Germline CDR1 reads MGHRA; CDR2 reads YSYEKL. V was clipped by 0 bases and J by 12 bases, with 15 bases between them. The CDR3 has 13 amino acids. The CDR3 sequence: CASSQEWGDPAYF. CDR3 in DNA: TGCGCCAGCAGCCAAGAATGGGGCGATCCCGCGTACTTC.

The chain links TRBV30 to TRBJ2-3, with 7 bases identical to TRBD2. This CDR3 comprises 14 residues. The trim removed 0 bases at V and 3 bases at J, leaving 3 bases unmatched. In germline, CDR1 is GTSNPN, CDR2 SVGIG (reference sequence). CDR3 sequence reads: CAWSVTGGTDTQYF. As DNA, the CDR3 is TGTGCCTGGAGTGTAACCGGGGGGACAGATACGCAGTATTTT. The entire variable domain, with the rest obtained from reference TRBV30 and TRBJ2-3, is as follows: SQTIHQWPATLVQPVGSPLSLECTVEGTSNPNLYWYRQAAGRGLQLLFYSVGIGQISSEVPQNLSASRPQDRQFILSSKKLLLSDSGFYLCAWSVTGGTDTQYFGPGTRLTVL.

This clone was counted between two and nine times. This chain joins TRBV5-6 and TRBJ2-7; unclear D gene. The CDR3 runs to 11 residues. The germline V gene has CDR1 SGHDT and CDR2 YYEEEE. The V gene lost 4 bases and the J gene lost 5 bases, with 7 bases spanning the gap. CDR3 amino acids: CASSRRHEQYF. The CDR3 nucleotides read TGTGCCAGCAGCCGTAGGCACGAGCAGTACTTC.

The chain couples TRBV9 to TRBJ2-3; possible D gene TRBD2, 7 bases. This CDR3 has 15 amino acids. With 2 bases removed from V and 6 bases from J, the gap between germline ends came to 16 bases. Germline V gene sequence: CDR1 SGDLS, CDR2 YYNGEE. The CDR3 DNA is TGTGCCAGCAGCGTGAGAGGGGGGGGCCGGGATACGCAGTATTTT. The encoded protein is CASSVRGGGRDTQYF.

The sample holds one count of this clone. The CDR3 protein is CASSYKGAAGYGYTF. CDR3 DNA sequence: TGTGCCAGCAGTTACAAAGGGGCGGCGGGCTATGGCTACACCTTC. The chain has TRBV6-5 and TRBJ1-2; TRBD1 might be the D (5 bases). The V gene's germline CDR1 is MNHEY and CDR2 SVGAGI. Trimming removed 2 bases from V and 4 bases from J, with 14 bases in between. This CDR3 region has 15 residues.

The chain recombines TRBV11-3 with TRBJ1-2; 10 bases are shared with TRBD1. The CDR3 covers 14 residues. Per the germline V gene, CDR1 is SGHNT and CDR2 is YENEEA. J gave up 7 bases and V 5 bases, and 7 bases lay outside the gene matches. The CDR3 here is CASSPDRDRGGYTF. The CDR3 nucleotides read TGTGCCAGCAGCCCCGACCGGGACAGGGGTGGCTACACCTTC.

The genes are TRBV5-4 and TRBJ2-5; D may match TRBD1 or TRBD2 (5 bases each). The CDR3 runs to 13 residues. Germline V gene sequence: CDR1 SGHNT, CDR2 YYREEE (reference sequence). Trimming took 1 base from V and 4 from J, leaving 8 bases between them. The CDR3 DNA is TGTGCCAGCAGCTTGACCGGGGCAGAGACCCAGTACTTC. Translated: CASSLTGAETQYF.

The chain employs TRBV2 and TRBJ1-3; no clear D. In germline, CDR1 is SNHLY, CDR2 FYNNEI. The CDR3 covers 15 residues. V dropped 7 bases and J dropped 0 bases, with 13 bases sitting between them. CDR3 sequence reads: CASTDNSYSGNTIYF. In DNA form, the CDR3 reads TGTGCCAGCACCGACAACAGTTACTCTGGAAACACCATATATTTT.

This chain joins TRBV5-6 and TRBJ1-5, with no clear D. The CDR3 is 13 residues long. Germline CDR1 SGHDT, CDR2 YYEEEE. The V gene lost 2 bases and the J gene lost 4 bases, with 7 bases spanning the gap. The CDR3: CASSFLGNQPQHF. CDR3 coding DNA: TGTGCCAGCAGCTTTTTGGGGAATCAGCCCCAGCATTTT.